This passage covers 14 T cell receptor beta chains from one sample sequenced in a study of blood T cell repertoires in COVID-19. Some clones are missing from TCRdb's copy, which holds only in-frame ones; the method was immunoSEQ multiplex PCR. The sample lists roughly 180,000 clones; about 84% were seen once. The sample comprised PBMCs or T cells enriched from blood (not recorded which). These receptors all stem from a woman between 40 and 55 years old with acute COVID-19.

The rearrangement links TRBV5-4 to TRBJ2-5, with 10 positions matching TRBD2. The germline gives CDR1 SGHNT, CDR2 YYREEE (reference sequence). CDR3 size: 14 residues. After removal of 3 bases from V and 5 bases from J, the junction contained 4 bases not matched to a gene. CDR3 region: CASSSASGSETQYF. In nucleotides, the CDR3 is TGTGCCAGCAGCTCGGCTAGCGGGAGTGAGACCCAGTACTTC.

The CDR3 here is CASSSNEGDGDEQFF. CDR3 DNA sequence: TGTGCCAGTAGTTCGAACGAGGGTGATGGAGATGAGCAGTTCTTC. The chain couples TRBV19 to TRBJ2-1, with D tentatively TRBD2 (5 bases). Trimming took off 5 bases at V and 8 bases at J, with 19 bases between the two ends. CDR1 and CDR2 (germline): LNHDA, SQIVND (reference sequence). This CDR3 is built from 15 residues.

The V and J genes are TRBV11-2 and TRBJ2-7; tentatively, D is TRBD2 (6 bases). Trimming pared 2 bases from V and 6 bases from J, leaving 11 bases between. The germline gives CDR1 SGHAT, CDR2 FQNNGV. CDR3 length equals 13 residues. CDR3 DNA: TGTGCCAGCAGCTTAATTGCGGGACTCGAGCAGTACGTC. This encodes CASSLIAGLEQYV.

The chain combines TRBV19 with TRBJ1-5, with 8 nucleotides matching TRBD1. With V trimmed by 4 bases and J by 7 bases, 9 bases remained unmatched. This CDR3 is 15 amino acids long. Germline CDR1 LNHDA, CDR2 SQIVND (reference sequence). The CDR3 region is CASSKSPQGAQPQHF. DNA for the CDR3: TGTGCCAGTAGTAAATCGCCCCAGGGGGCCCAGCCCCAGCATTTT.

The chain joins TRBV11-3 to TRBJ2-1; 10 bases are a match to TRBD2. The germline gives CDR1 SGHNT, CDR2 YENEEA. CDR3 size: 17 residues. Trimming at V came to 5 bases and at J to 0 bases, leaving 7 bases not matched to a gene. The CDR3 sequence: CASSNPSGSSSYNEQFF. CDR3 coding DNA: TGTGCCAGCAGCAACCCTAGCGGGAGTAGCTCCTACAATGAGCAGTTCTTC.

The rearrangement uses TRBV27 and TRBJ1-2; TRBD1 is a possible D gene (5 bases). CDR3 length equals 17 residues. The V and J ends lost 0 bases and 7 bases respectively, with 21 bases between them. Germline CDR1 is MNHEY and CDR2 is SMNVEV (reference sequence). DNA for the CDR3: TGTGCCAGCAGTTTATCGGGTGCGGGCAGGGAGGGGCTTGGCTACACCTTC. Translated, it gives CASSLSGAGREGLGYTF.

The chain recombines TRBV7-3 with TRBJ2-1, with D unresolved. The V end lost 2 bases, the J end lost 5 bases, and 19 bases lay between the germline ends. The CDR3 covers 17 residues. Germline-derived CDR1 and CDR2 are SGHTA and FQGTGA. The CDR3 here is CASSLVVGLGPNNEQFF. In nucleotides, the CDR3 is TGTGCCAGCAGCTTAGTAGTAGGCCTAGGCCCCAACAATGAGCAGTTCTTC.

The genes are TRBV5-4 and TRBJ2-1, with D uncertain. The CDR3 has 13 amino acids. Trimming removed 1 base at V and 6 bases at J, with 8 bases between. CDR1 and CDR2 from the germline V gene are SGHNT and YYREEE (reference sequence). In DNA form, the CDR3 reads TGTGCCAGCAGCTTGTTCTATAGCAATGAGCAGTTCTTC. This sequence encodes CASSLFYSNEQFF.

The V gene is TRBV7-6, the J gene TRBJ1-2; D not resolved. This CDR3 is 15 amino acids long. Germline CDR1 SGHVS, CDR2 FNYEAQ. V was shortened by 5 bases and J by 0 bases, with 13 bases between the two germline ends. CDR3 nucleotide sequence: TGTGCCAGCAGCCCTGGGCCCCGGACTAACTATGGCTACACCTTC. Protein: CASSPGPRTNYGYTF.

This clone has only a few counts. CDR3 region: CASSIPRTEAFF. CDR3 DNA sequence: TGTGCCAGTAGTATTCCCCGCACTGAAGCTTTCTTT. The rearrangement joins TRBV19 to TRBJ1-1; unclear D gene. The V end lost 3 bases, the J end lost 4 bases, and 6 bases lay between the germline ends. The CDR3 has 12 amino acids. Germline lookup yields CDR1 LNHDA and CDR2 SQIVND (reference sequence).

The CDR3 DNA reads as TGTGCCAGCAGCCTCGGGACAGGGGTAGATGAGCAGTTCTTC. This gives the protein CASSLGTGVDEQFF. This chain connects TRBV7-9 to TRBJ2-1; 10 bases line up with TRBD1. V was clipped by 5 bases and J by 8 bases; unmatched bases: 6. The CDR3 loop spans 14 amino acids. The germline V gene encodes CDR1 SEHNR and CDR2 FQNEAQ (reference sequence).

This chain links TRBV9 with TRBJ2-1; TRBD2 agrees at 9 bases. This CDR3 is 15 amino acids long. Germline V gives CDR1 SGDLS, CDR2 YYNGEE. Germline trimming cut 2 bases from V and 2 bases from J; bases unmatched to any gene: 2. This CDR3 reads CASSVSGRAYNEQFF. The CDR3, as DNA: TGTGCCAGCAGCGTTAGCGGGAGAGCCTACAATGAGCAGTTCTTC.

The chain is built from TRBV2 and TRBJ2-1; weak D call: TRBD2 (6 bases). The germline V gene has CDR1 SNHLY and CDR2 FYNNEI. This CDR3 has 12 residues. Trimming shortened V by 8 bases and J by 4 bases, and 9 bases separated the two germline ends. The CDR3 coding sequence is TGTGCCAGCGGGGGACTTTACAATGAGCAGTTCTTC. This translates into CASGGLYNEQFF.

The chain recombines TRBV9 with TRBJ1-4; TRBD1 aligns across 8 bases. The germline gives CDR1 SGDLS, CDR2 YYNGEE. The CDR3 has 12 amino acids. Trimming took 4 bases from V and 11 from J; bases not matched to a gene: 4. In nucleotides, the CDR3 is TGTGCCAGCAGCCCGACAGGGGCTAAACTGTTTTTT. It codes for CASSPTGAKLFF. Complete variable domain (other parts from reference TRBV9 and TRBJ1-4): DSGVTQTPKHLITATGQRVTLRCSPRSGDLSVYWYQQSLDQGLQFLIQYYNGEERAKGNILERFSAQQFPDLHSELNLSSLELGDSALYFCASSPTGAKLFFGSGTQLSVL.